This is a list of T cell receptor beta chains from one sample in a study of vaccination effects on CD4 cells after COVID-19. Here immunoSEQ multiplex PCR was the method, and the copy in TCRdb shows in-frame clones only, minus some. The data show 35,000 to 55,000 clones, just over 75% seen once. Their antigens remain unidentified. The sample consisted of CD4+ T cells from PBMCs cultured with SARS-CoV-2 spike peptides, taken before COVID-19 vaccination. Source of these receptors: a human donor who received a COVID-19 vaccine. Each CDR3 is given with its conserved first and last residue.

len: 15
j_gene: TRBJ2-1
v_gene: TRBV10-2
CDR3aa: CASSRLASSYNEQFF

len: 17
j_gene: TRBJ2-3
v_gene: TRBV3-1/TRBV3-2
CDR3aa: CASSLLLAGGQKDTQYF

len: 15
j_gene: TRBJ1-2
v_gene: TRBV5-6
CDR3aa: CASSFHPTGGDGYTF

len: 14
j_gene: TRBJ2-3
v_gene: TRBV10-3
CDR3aa: CAISDSGGTDTQYF

len: 13
j_gene: TRBJ2-5
v_gene: TRBV5-8
CDR3aa: CASSTGIAKTQYF

len: 13
j_gene: TRBJ1-5
v_gene: TRBV18
CDR3aa: CASSPGQHQPQHF

len: 15
j_gene: TRBJ1-1
v_gene: TRBV27
CDR3aa: CASSLRRTANTEAFF

len: 14
j_gene: TRBJ2-3
v_gene: TRBV3-1/TRBV3-2
CDR3aa: CASSFRGGTDTQYF

len: 15
j_gene: TRBJ1-3
v_gene: TRBV9
CDR3aa: CASSVIADSGNTIYF

len: 14
j_gene: TRBJ2-1
v_gene: TRBV29-1
CDR3aa: CSVDSINSYNEQFF

len: 14
j_gene: TRBJ1-5
v_gene: TRBV7-8
CDR3aa: CASSLDNRRQPQHF

len: 15
j_gene: TRBJ1-3
v_gene: TRBV28
CDR3aa: CATVAGTASGNTIYF

len: 13
j_gene: TRBJ2-5
v_gene: TRBV5-1
CDR3aa: CASSLVLQETQYF

len: 14
j_gene: TRBJ1-4
v_gene: TRBV5-6
CDR3aa: CASSLSTVNEKLFF

len: 19
j_gene: TRBJ1-1
v_gene: TRBV5-8
CDR3aa: CASSTTFGADLNWGVEAFF

len: 11
j_gene: TRBJ1-3
v_gene: TRBV19
CDR3aa: CASSTGSLIYF

len: 14
j_gene: TRBJ1-4
v_gene: TRBV5-1
CDR3aa: CASSGQGGGEKLFF

len: 14
j_gene: TRBJ2-5
v_gene: TRBV7-2
CDR3aa: CASSSTSGSETQYF

len: 15
j_gene: TRBJ2-4
v_gene: TRBV4-3
CDR3aa: CASSQRDRGMDIQYF

len: 15
j_gene: TRBJ2-5
v_gene: TRBV7-2
CDR3aa: CASSPQWGGGETQYF

len: 16
j_gene: TRBJ2-3
v_gene: TRBV24-1
CDR3aa: CATSDLTGGWTDTQYF

len: 11
j_gene: TRBJ1-1
v_gene: TRBV20-1
CDR3aa: CSARENTEAFF

len: 14
j_gene: TRBJ2-1
v_gene: TRBV28
CDR3aa: CASSLRRGYNEQFF

len: 13
j_gene: TRBJ2-3
v_gene: TRBV19
CDR3aa: CASSSRQGDTQYF

len: 15
j_gene: TRBJ2-2
v_gene: TRBV6-2/TRBV6-3
CDR3aa: CASSYSGGGTGELFF

len: 16
j_gene: TRBJ2-3
v_gene: TRBV6-1
CDR3aa: CASSEGGGGATDTQYF

len: 12
j_gene: TRBJ1-1
v_gene: TRBV11-2
CDR3aa: CASSARTAEAFF